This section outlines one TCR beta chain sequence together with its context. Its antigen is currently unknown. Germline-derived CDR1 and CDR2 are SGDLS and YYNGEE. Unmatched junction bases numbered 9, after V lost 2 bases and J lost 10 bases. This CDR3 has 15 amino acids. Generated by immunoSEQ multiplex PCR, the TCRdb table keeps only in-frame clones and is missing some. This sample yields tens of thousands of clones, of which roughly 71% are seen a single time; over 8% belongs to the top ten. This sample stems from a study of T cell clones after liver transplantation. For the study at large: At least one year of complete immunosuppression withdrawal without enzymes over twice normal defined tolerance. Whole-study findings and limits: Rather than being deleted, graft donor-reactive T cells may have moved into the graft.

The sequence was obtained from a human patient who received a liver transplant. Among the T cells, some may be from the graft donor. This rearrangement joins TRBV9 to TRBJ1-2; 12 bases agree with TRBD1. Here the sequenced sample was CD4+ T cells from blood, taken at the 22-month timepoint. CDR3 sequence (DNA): TGTGCCAGCAGCGTTGACCCGGGACAGGGGGCGACCTACACCTTC. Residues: CASSVDPGQGATYTF.